The text below deals with one T cell receptor beta chain. This specimen comes from a study of blood T cell repertoires in COVID-19. At the level of the study: COVID-19 samples from acute and convalescent phases originated in the United States, Italy and Spain. T cells, B-cell-depleted T cells, or PBMCs provided the cDNA or gDNA that served as material.

With V trimmed by 8 bases and J by 3 bases, 9 bases remained unmatched. Germline CDR1 and CDR2: MNHEY and SVGAGI. This CDR3 spans 15 amino acids. Study processing details: Reference gene primer amplification gave estimated nucleated cell counts. Here immunoSEQ multiplex PCR was the method, and the copy in TCRdb shows in-frame clones only, minus some. The DNA gave D and trimming, while V, J and clone size come from that table. The sample includes about 160,000 clones, approximately 83% of them seen just once. The source material was peripheral blood. This sequence joins TRBV6-5 and TRBJ2-2, with 7 bases matching TRBD2. The clonotype comes from an elderly woman with active or convalescent COVID-19. CDR3 DNA: TGTGCCAGCCGGGTGGGGGGGACCTACACCGGGGAGCTGTTTTTT. Protein: CASRVGGTYTGELFF.